The clone carrying this T cell receptor (beta chain) is a singleton in its sample. The antigen is undetermined. The entry originates in a study of T-cell reconstitution after alpha-beta-depleted transplantation in children. Overall study findings and caveats: At one year after transplant, newly produced T cells mostly accounted for T-cell counts and diversity.

The TCRbeta library was prepared with unique molecular identifiers. MiXCR, run by TCRdb on the PCR reads, gives a single entry per CDR3 protein. The sample holds 600,000 to 800,000 distinct CDR3 sequences, over 10% seen once. V was shortened by 3 bases and J by 6 bases, with 22 bases between the two germline ends. The CDR3 contains 17 residues. Germline-derived CDR1 and CDR2 are LGHDT and YNNKEL (reference sequence). The clonotype comes from a girl aged 2 to 9 with congenital amegakaryocytic thrombocytopenia, due to receive a stem cell transplant. V usage is TRBV3-1 and J usage is TRBJ2-3; perhaps TRBD1 as D (6 bases). The sample was PBMCs, taken before TCRalphabeta/CD19-depleted stem cell transplant. The CDR3 nucleotides are TGTGCCAGCAGCCAGCAAACCGGGACAAGGGGATCCGATACGCAGTATTTT. Its protein product is CASSQQTGTRGSDTQYF.